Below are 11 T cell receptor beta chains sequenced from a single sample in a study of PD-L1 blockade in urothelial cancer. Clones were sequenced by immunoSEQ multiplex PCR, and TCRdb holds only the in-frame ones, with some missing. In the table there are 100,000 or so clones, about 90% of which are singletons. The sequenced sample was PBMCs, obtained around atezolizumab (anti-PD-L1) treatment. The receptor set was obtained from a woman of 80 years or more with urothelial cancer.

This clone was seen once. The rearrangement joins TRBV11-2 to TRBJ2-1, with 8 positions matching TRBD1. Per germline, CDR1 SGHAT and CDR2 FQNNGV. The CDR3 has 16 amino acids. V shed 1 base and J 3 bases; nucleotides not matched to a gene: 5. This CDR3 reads CASSLAAGTGYNEQFF. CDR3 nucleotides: TGTGCCAGCAGCTTAGCCGCCGGGACAGGCTACAATGAGCAGTTCTTC.

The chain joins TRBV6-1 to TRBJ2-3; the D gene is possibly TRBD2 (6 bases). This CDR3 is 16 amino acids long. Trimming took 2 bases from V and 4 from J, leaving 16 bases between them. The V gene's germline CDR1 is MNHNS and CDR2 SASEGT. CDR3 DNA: TGTGCCAGCAGTGAATTGGGCGGGATTATCCCAGATACGCAGTATTTT. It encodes CASSELGGIIPDTQYF.

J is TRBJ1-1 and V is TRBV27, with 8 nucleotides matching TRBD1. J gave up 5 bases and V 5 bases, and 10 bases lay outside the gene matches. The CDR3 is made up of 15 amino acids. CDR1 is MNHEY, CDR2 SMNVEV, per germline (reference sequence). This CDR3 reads CASSPLDRVGTEAFF. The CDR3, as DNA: TGTGCCAGCAGTCCCCTGGACAGGGTGGGGACTGAAGCTTTCTTT.

As DNA, the CDR3 is TGTGCCAGCAGTTCCACTCAGGGGCCCCACGGGTATGGCTACACCTTC. Encoded protein: CASSSTQGPHGYGYTF. V is TRBV6-6 and J is TRBJ1-2, with a tentative D call TRBD1 (6 bases). The CDR3 covers 16 residues. Germline V gives CDR1 MNHNY, CDR2 SVGAGI (reference sequence). Between the trimmed V and J ends, which lost 4 bases and 5 bases, there was a span of 20 bases.

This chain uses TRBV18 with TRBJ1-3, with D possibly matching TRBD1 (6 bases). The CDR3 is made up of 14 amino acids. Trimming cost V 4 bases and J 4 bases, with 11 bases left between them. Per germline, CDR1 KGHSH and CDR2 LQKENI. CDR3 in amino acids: CASSLGQNGNTIYF. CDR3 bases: TGTGCCAGCTCACTTGGACAGAACGGAAACACCATATATTTT.

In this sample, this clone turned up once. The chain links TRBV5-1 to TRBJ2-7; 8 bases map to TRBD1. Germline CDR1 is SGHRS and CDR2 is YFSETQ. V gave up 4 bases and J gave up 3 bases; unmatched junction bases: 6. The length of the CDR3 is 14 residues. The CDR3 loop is CASSATGEIYEQYF. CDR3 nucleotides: TGCGCCAGCAGCGCGACAGGGGAAATCTACGAGCAGTACTTC.

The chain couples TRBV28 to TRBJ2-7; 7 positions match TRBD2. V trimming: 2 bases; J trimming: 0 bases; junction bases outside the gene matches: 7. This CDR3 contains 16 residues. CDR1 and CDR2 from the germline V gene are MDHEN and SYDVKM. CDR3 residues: CASSLPLRGGSYEQYF. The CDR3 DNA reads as TGTGCCAGCAGTTTACCCCTGCGCGGGGGCTCCTACGAGCAGTACTTC.

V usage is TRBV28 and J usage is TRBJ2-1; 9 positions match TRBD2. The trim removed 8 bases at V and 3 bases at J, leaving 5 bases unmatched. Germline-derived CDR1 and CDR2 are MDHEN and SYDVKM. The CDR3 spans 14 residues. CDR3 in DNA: TGTGCCAGCGGTCTAGCGGGGATCTACAATGAGCAGTTCTTC. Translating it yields CASGLAGIYNEQFF.

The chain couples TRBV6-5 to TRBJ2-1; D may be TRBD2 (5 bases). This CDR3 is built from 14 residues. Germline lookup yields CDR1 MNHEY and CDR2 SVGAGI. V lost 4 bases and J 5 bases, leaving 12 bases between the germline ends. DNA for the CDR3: TGTGCCAGCAGTTCCCCGGACTTTAACAATGAGCAGTTCTTC. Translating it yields CASSSPDFNNEQFF.

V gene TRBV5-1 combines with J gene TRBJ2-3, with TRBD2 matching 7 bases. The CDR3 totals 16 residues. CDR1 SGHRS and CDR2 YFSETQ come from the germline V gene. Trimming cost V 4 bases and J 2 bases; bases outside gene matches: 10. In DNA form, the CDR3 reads TGCGCCAGCAGCCCGGGAGGCGCGGGAATCACAGATACGCAGTATTTT. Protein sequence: CASSPGGAGITDTQYF.

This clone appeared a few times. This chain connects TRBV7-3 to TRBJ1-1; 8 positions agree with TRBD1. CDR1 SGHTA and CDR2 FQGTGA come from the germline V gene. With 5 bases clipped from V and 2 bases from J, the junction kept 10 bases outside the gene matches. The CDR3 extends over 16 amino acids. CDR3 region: CASSAIRTGPNTEAFF. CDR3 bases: TGTGCCAGCAGCGCCATTCGGACAGGGCCAAACACTGAAGCTTTCTTT.